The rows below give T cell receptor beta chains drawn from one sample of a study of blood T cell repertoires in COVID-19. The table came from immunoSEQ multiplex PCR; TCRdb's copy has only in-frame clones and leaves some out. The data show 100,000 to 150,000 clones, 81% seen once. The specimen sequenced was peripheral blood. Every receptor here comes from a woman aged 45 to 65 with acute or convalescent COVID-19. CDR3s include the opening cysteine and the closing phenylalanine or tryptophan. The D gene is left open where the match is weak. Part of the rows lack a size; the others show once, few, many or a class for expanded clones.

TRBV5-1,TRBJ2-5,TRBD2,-,TGCGCCAGCAGCTTGTCCGGGACTAGCCAAGAGACCCAGTACTTC,CASSLSGTSQETQYF
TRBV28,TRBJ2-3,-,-,TGTGCCAGCAGTTTGCGGGGCAGCACAGATACGCAGTATTTT,CASSLRGSTDTQYF
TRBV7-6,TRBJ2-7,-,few,TGTGCCAGCAGCTTAGCCGTTATTAGTACTTCCACGGGGGACGAGCAGTACTTC,CASSLAVISTSTGDEQYF
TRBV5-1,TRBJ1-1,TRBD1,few,TGCGCCAGCAGCGCAGGGACAGGGAACACTGAAGCTTTCTTT,CASSAGTGNTEAFF
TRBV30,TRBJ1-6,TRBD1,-,TGTGCCTGGAAATCTAGGGGGCTGAAAATTTGGAATTCACCCCTCCACTTT,CAWKSRGLKIWNSPLHF
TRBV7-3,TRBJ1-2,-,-,TGTGCCAGCAGCCCTGCAGGGAAGTGGCGTGGCTACACCTTC,CASSPAGKWRGYTF
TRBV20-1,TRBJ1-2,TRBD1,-,TGCAGTGCTAGTCCCCGACAGGGACGAGTGAGCTACACCTTC,CSASPRQGRVSYTF
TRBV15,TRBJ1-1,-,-,TGTGCCACCAGGTCGGGGGCTGAAGCTTTCTTT,CATRSGAEAFF
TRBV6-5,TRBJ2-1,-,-,TGTGCCAGCAGCCTCCCGTACGCGGGGGCCCCGCAGTTCTTC,CASSLPYAGAPQFF
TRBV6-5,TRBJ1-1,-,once,TGTGCCGCCAGGGCCCAGGGAGGTATCGGGACTGAAGCTTTCTTT,CAARAQGGIGTEAFF
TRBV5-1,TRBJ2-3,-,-,TGCGCCAGCAGCTTGGGCGGGAGCACAGATACGCAGTATTTT,CASSLGGSTDTQYF
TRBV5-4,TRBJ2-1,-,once,TGTGCCAGCAGCGCGCCTAGCGCGACCTCCTACAATGAGCAGTTCTTC,CASSAPSATSYNEQFF
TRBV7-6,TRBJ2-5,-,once,TGTGCCAGCAGATCCTTACAGTACCAAGAGACCCAGTACTTC,CASRSLQYQETQYF
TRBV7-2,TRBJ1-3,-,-,TGTGCCAGCAGCTTAGAAGGTGGGGCCACCATATATTTT,CASSLEGGATIYF
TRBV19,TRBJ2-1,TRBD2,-,TGTGCCAGTATCCGTTCCCCTCTAGCGGGAAGGTCCTACAATGAGCAGTTCTTC,CASIRSPLAGRSYNEQFF
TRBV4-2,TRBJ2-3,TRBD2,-,TGTGCCAGCAGCCAAGATCTAGCGGGGATAAGCACAGATACGCAGTATTTT,CASSQDLAGISTDTQYF
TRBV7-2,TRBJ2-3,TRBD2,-,TGTGCCAGCAGCTTAGCCGCGGGAGGGGTTACGCAGTATTTT,CASSLAAGGVTQYF
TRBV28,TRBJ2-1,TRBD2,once,TGTGCCAGCAGTCCATGGACTAGCGGAGACAATGAGCAGTTCTTC,CASSPWTSGDNEQFF
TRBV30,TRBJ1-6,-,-,TGTGCCTGGAGTGCGACAGGTCGTCGCTTAAGTTCACCCCTCCACTTT,CAWSATGRRLSSPLHF